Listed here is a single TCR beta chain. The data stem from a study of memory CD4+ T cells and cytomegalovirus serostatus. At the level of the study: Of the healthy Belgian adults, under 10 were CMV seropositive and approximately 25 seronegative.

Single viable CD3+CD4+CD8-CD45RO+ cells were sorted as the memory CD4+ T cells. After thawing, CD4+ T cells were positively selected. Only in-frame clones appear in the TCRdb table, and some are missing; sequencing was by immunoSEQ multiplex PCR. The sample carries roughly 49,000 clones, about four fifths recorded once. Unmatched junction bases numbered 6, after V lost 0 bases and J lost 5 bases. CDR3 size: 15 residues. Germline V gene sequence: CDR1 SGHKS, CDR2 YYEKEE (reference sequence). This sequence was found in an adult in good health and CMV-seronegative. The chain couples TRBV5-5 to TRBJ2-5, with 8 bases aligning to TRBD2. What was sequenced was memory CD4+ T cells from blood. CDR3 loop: CASSLEGLASETQYF. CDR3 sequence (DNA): TGTGCCAGCAGCTTGGAAGGACTAGCTTCGGAGACCCAGTACTTC.